These 27 T cell receptor beta chains originate from one sample sequenced in a study of T cells in Graves' hyperthyroidism and ophthalmopathy. RNA transcripts were the template for amplifying TCR beta CDR3 regions. Using the HTBI primer set, a first-round RT-PCR was run on the TCR CDR3. TCRdb fed the multiplex PCR reads into MiXCR, producing one record per CDR3 protein. The sample includes about 360,000 distinct CDR3 sequences, approximately 12% of them seen just once. Input material: blood. Receptors originate from a man aged 30-40 years with Graves' hyperthyroidism that later progressed to Graves' ophthalmopathy.

This clonotype was recorded many times. V usage is TRBV20-1 and J usage is TRBJ2-7, with D uncertain. The V end lost 4 bases, the J end lost 0 bases, and 13 bases lay between the germline ends. The CDR3 consists of 14 residues. Looked up from germline, CDR1 is DFQATT and CDR2 is SNEGSKA (reference sequence). The CDR3 nucleotides read TGCAGTGCTAATACATACTCCAGCTCCTACGAGCAGTACTTC. It encodes CSANTYSSSYEQYF.

In the case of this clonotype: This may stem from a read error, because a much larger clone lies one nucleotide away. The rearrangement joins TRBV5-6 to TRBJ1-2; no reliable D call. Germline V gene lookup returns CDR1 SGHDT and CDR2 YYEEEE. The CDR3 totals 13 residues. CDR3 sequence: CASSLTVLGGHTF. CDR3 DNA sequence: TGTGCCAGCAGTTTGACGGTGTTGGGTGGCCACACCTTC.

This clonotype showed up just a few times. The J gene is TRBJ1-4, the V gene TRBV5-1; D remains unclear. This CDR3 contains 15 residues. From germline, CDR1 is SGHRS and CDR2 YFSETQ. V lost 0 bases, J lost 8 bases, and 14 bases lay in between. The CDR3: CASSLAVSAQEKLFF. As DNA, the CDR3 is TGCGCCAGCAGCTTGGCCGTCTCAGCCCAAGAAAAACTGTTTTTT.

This clonotype showed up many times. The chain joins TRBV7-2 to TRBJ2-3; D gene ambiguous. The V gene's germline CDR1 is SGHTA and CDR2 FQGNSA. V was pared by 6 bases and J by 2 bases, with 6 bases between. The CDR3 contains 12 residues. In DNA, the CDR3 is TGTGCCAGCAGTCCGCCCACAGATACGCAGTATTTT. This codes for CASSPPTDTQYF.

The V gene is TRBV2, the J gene TRBJ1-2; 10 bases align to TRBD1. V gave up 9 bases and J gave up 5 bases; unmatched junction bases: 6. CDR3 length: 13 residues. CDR1 and CDR2 from the germline V gene are SNHLY and FYNNEI. CDR3 in amino acids: CARVGTGVYGYTF. The CDR3, as DNA: TGTGCCAGAGTAGGGACAGGGGTGTATGGCTACACCTTC.

There are many counts of this clonotype. The CDR3 bases are TGTGCCAGCAGCCCTCCCGCCTTGGATGAGCAGTTCTTC. It is translated as CASSPPALDEQFF. The V and J genes are TRBV13 and TRBJ2-1; D uncertain. Trimming took off 5 bases at V and 8 bases at J, with 13 bases between the two ends. The germline gives CDR1 PRHDT, CDR2 FYEKMQ (reference sequence). The CDR3 length is 13 residues.

This clonotype was recorded many times. The V and J genes are TRBV6-2 or TRBV6-3 and TRBJ2-1; 10 bases are a match to TRBD2. The V gene's germline CDR1 is MNHEY and CDR2 SVGEGT. The CDR3 totals 15 residues. After removal of 3 bases from V and 5 bases from J, the junction contained 4 bases not matched to a gene. CDR3 in amino acids: CASSYGTSAHNEQFF. Written as DNA, the CDR3 is TGTGCCAGCAGTTATGGGACTAGCGCACACAATGAGCAGTTCTTC.

V usage is TRBV10-2 and J usage is TRBJ2-3; 10 bases map to TRBD2. Germline V lookup: CDR1 WSHSY, CDR2 SAAADI. This CDR3 has 15 amino acids. The trim removed 7 bases at V and 8 bases at J, leaving 12 bases unmatched. CDR3 sequence (DNA): TGCGCCAGCATGCCTCTAGCGGGGGTACGTGGTACGCAGTATTTT. Its translation is CASMPLAGVRGTQYF.

There are many counts of this clonotype. Sequence at one end of the junction differs from germline and may be a read error. The CDR3 loop is CASNELASQYSEQFF. The CDR3 coding sequence is TGTGCCAGCAATGAACTAGCTAGTCAATACAGTGAGCAGTTCTTC. The chain is built from TRBV7-6 and TRBJ2-1; tentative D call: TRBD2 (6 bases). Germline V gives CDR1 SGHVS, CDR2 FNYEAQ. CDR3 size: 15 residues.

This clonotype was seen repeatedly, ten times or more. This chain connects TRBV27 to TRBJ2-7, with TRBD1 matching 9 bases. Germline loops: CDR1 MNHEY, CDR2 SMNVEV (reference sequence). CDR3 length equals 13 residues. V trimming: 7 bases; J trimming: 7 bases; junction bases outside the gene matches: 8. This chain's CDR3 is CASTGTGLVEQYF. CDR3 DNA sequence: TGTGCCAGCACCGGGACAGGGCTTGTGGAGCAGTACTTC.

The sample holds many counts of this clonotype. The chain links TRBV20-1 to TRBJ2-7; 9 nucleotides agree with TRBD1. The CDR3 sequence is 14 residues long. V gave up 2 bases and J gave up 4 bases; unmatched junction bases: 6. Germline loops: CDR1 DFQATT, CDR2 SNEGSKA (reference sequence). DNA of the CDR3: TGCAGTGCTAGAACCGGGACAGGGACTTACGAGCAGTACTTC. It encodes CSARTGTGTYEQYF.

The genes are TRBV9 and TRBJ1-2, with 12 positions matching TRBD1. The trim removed 4 bases at V and 7 bases at J, leaving 8 bases unmatched. CDR1 and CDR2 (germline): SGDLS, YYNGEE. This CDR3 comprises 15 residues. The CDR3 here is CASSTRDRGQVGYTF. CDR3 nucleotides: TGTGCCAGCAGCACACGGGACAGGGGGCAAGTTGGCTACACCTTC.

A remark on this clonotype: Possible read error: a much larger clone is one base away. The chain couples TRBV12-3 or TRBV12-4 to TRBJ1-5; no reliable D call. The V and J ends lost 3 bases and 0 bases respectively, with 9 bases between them. The CDR3 spans 15 residues. The CDR3 region has the DNA TGTGCCAGCAGTTTTAGCCTGGCTAGCAATCAGCCCCAGCATTTT. Translating it yields CASSFSLASNQPQHF.

This clonotype was seen many times. The V and J genes are TRBV12-3 or TRBV12-4 and TRBJ1-4; D gene ambiguous. The CDR3 extends over 11 amino acids. Trimming removed 7 bases at V and 7 bases at J, with 7 bases between. The CDR3 DNA follows: TGTGCCAGCACCTTGGGTGAAAAACTGTTTTTT. It specifies CASTLGEKLFF.

This clonotype was observed many times. The chain is built from TRBV2 and TRBJ2-5; no reliable D call. V was shortened by 8 bases and J by 2 bases, with 18 bases between the two germline ends. The germline V gene encodes CDR1 SNHLY and CDR2 FYNNEI. The CDR3 covers 15 residues. The CDR3 loop is CASGEEGQSQETQYF. The DNA of the CDR3 is TGTGCCAGCGGAGAGGAAGGGCAGTCACAAGAGACCCAGTACTTC.

Concerning this clonotype: A read error may produce the germline difference seen at one junction end. The chain has TRBV5-1 and TRBJ1-6; D might be TRBD1 (6 bases). This CDR3 has 17 residues. Germline-derived CDR1 and CDR2 are SGHRS and YFSETQ. The CDR3 reads CASSLGPGDLTNSPLHF. In DNA form, the CDR3 reads TGTGCCAGCAGCTTGGGACCAGGGGACTTGACTAATTCACCCCTCCACTTT.

This clonotype was recorded at least ten times. This chain joins TRBV20-1 and TRBJ1-3; D is ambiguous. Germline values: CDR1 DFQATT, CDR2 SNEGSKA (reference sequence). The CDR3 sequence is 11 residues long. V dropped 4 bases and J dropped 4 bases, with 5 bases sitting between them. CDR3 nucleotide sequence: TGCAGTGCTACTCACGGAAACACCATATATTTT. Protein: CSATHGNTIYF.

This clonotype was seen more than once but under ten times. The rearrangement links TRBV18 to TRBJ1-3; D is unresolved. The CDR3 contains 16 residues. In germline, CDR1 is KGHSH, CDR2 LQKENI. Trimming left V 0 bases short and J 2 bases short, with 11 bases between. The CDR3 nucleotides read TGTGCCAGCTCACCACCAAAACGCTCTGCTGGAAACACCATATATTTT. Its protein product is CASSPPKRSAGNTIYF.

To note about this clonotype: It may be a read error: a sequence one base away is much more abundant. The V and J genes are TRBV5-1 and TRBJ2-1; D gene ambiguous. Per germline, CDR1 SGHRS and CDR2 YFSETQ. The CDR3 covers 15 residues. Trimming took 0 bases from V and 5 from J, leaving 12 bases between them. The CDR3 sequence: CASSLEQITDNEQFF. CDR3 nucleotides: TGCGCCAGCAGCTTGGAACAGATCACCGACAATGAGCAGTTCTTC.

Details on this clonotype: A much larger clone is a single base away; this may be a read error. This chain links TRBV5-5 with TRBJ1-1, with D maybe TRBD1 (6 bases). CDR1 and CDR2 (germline): SGHKS, YYEKEE (reference sequence). This CDR3 spans 19 amino acids. The CDR3 DNA reads as TGTGCCAGCAGCCCGGACAGAAGTATTATATGGAGTATGAACACTGAAGCTTCCTTT. As protein: CASSPDRSIIWSMNTEASF. The variable domain in full, with the rest retrieved from reference TRBV5-5 and TRBJ1-1, is DAGVTQSPTHLIKTRGQQVTLRCSPISGHKSVSWYQQVLGQGPQFIFQYYEKEERGRGNFPDRFSARQFPNYSSELNVNALLLGDSALYLCASSPDRSIIWSMNTEASFGQGTRLTVV.

This clonotype was detected ten times or more. The V gene is TRBV12-3 or TRBV12-4, the J gene TRBJ1-5; D unclear. This CDR3 is 15 amino acids long. V lost 4 bases to trimming and J lost 0 bases, with 10 bases between them. The CDR3 DNA sequence: TGTGCCAGCAGTTCCCTACCGGTTAGCAATCAGCCCCAGCATTTT. Its protein is CASSSLPVSNQPQHF.

This clonotype was observed a handful of times. The V gene is TRBV6-5, the J gene TRBJ2-2; possibly TRBD2 for D (6 bases). V gave up 1 base and J gave up 4 bases, with 13 bases separating them. This CDR3 region has 16 residues. Germline lookup yields CDR1 MNHEY and CDR2 SVGAGI. CDR3 nucleotides: TGTGCCAGCAGTTACTGGGCGGGGAGCCCCACCGGGGAGCTGTTTTTT. It codes for CASSYWAGSPTGELFF.

This clonotype was detected only a few times. In nucleotides, the CDR3 is TGTGCCAGCAGCTTTCCGGGACCCGAGGGCAATGAGCAGTTCTTC. Translating it yields CASSFPGPEGNEQFF. V usage is TRBV7-9 and J usage is TRBJ2-1; either TRBD1 or TRBD2 may fit D (5 bases each). The germline CDR1 and CDR2 sequences are SEHNR and FQNEAQ (reference sequence). This CDR3 region has 15 residues. V was pared by 3 bases and J by 6 bases, with 15 bases between.

This clonotype was counted at least ten times. This chain connects TRBV10-3 to TRBJ1-3; D ambiguous. This CDR3 has 17 residues. CDR1 is ENHRY and CDR2 is SYGVKD in the germline V gene. Trimming took 2 bases from V and 4 from J, leaving 18 bases between them. As DNA, the CDR3 is TGTGCCATCAGTGAGGCAACATCTCTCCGGGTAGGAAACACCATATATTTT. Translation gives CAISEATSLRVGNTIYF.

This clonotype appeared many times. This chain joins TRBV28 and TRBJ2-7; D perhaps matches TRBD2 (5 bases). With 5 bases removed from V and 3 bases from J, the gap between germline ends came to 11 bases. The length of the CDR3 is 13 residues. Germline assignment: CDR1 MDHEN and CDR2 SYDVKM. The CDR3 nucleotides are TGTGCCAGCAGTCCGAGGGCGTTCTACGAGCAGTACTTC. It specifies CASSPRAFYEQYF.

The V and J genes are TRBV20-1 and TRBJ2-7; D possibly corresponds to TRBD1 (6 bases). The CDR3 totals 11 residues. V lost 3 bases and J 6 bases, leaving 9 bases between the germline ends. Germline CDR1 is DFQATT and CDR2 is SNEGSKA (reference sequence). In DNA, the CDR3 is TGCAGTGCTAGCGCAGGGGCCGAGCAGTACTTC. Protein sequence: CSASAGAEQYF.

This clonotype was found a few times. The chain links TRBV6-1 to TRBJ1-4; D unresolved. V was pared by 3 bases and J by 8 bases, with 10 bases between. Looked up from germline, CDR1 is MNHNS and CDR2 is SASEGT. This CDR3 is built from 13 residues. CDR3 region: CASSESLLEKLFF. In nucleotides, the CDR3 is TGTGCCAGCAGTGAGTCTCTACTCGAAAAACTGTTTTTT.